Included here is one T cell receptor beta chain sequence, with context. This record belongs to a study of blood T cell repertoires in COVID-19. Overall study: Sample material is recorded as cDNA or gDNA derived from T cells, B-cell-depleted T cells, or PBMCs.

Profiling relied on immunoSEQ multiplex PCR, and the TCRdb table lists in-frame clones only, not all of them. The sample comprises hundreds of thousands of clones, roughly nine tenths of which are singletons, and 1.1% rests with the top ten. The trim removed 4 bases at V and 0 bases at J, leaving 9 bases unmatched. Germline CDR1 is LGHDT and CDR2 is YNNKEL (reference sequence). The CDR3 covers 18 residues. Study members were between about 18 and 95 years old and lived in some 26 US regions. The specimen sequenced was PBMCs or T cells enriched from blood (not recorded which). This rearrangement joins TRBV3-1 (or the pseudogene TRBV3-2) to TRBJ2-1; TRBD2 agrees at 10 bases. The TCR was taken from a man aged 25-45 years who had recovered from COVID-19. This CDR3 reads CASSLFSGRQSSYNEQFF. The CDR3 DNA reads TGTGCCAGCAGCCTCTTTAGCGGGAGGCAGAGCTCCTACAATGAGCAGTTCTTC.